This T cell receptor (beta chain) was sequenced in a study of Ad26.COV2.S vaccination and SARS-CoV-2 variants (dated by TCRdb to 2020 to 2022). The study in broad terms: Donors in the vaccine arm were drawn from COV1001, a phase I-IIa trial of Ad26.COV2.S in healthy adults that was multicentre, randomized, double-blind and placebo-controlled. Ad26.COV2.S was administered intramuscularly at a dose of 5x10^10 or 1x10^11 viral particles, either as one shot or as two shots given 56 days apart. Sequencing of the TCRbeta repertoire served to evaluate the specificity and breadth of SARS-CoV-2-reactive T cell receptors following Ad26.COV2.S vaccination. The TCR-sequenced set comprised approximately 32 samples: around 20 Ad26.COV2.S vaccine recipients, 5 placebo recipients and 8 SARS-CoV-2 convalescent individuals. Trial participants were randomized into five groups of five, in which low-dose or high-dose Ad26.COV2.S was given once or twice, or placebo was given on both occasions. Investigators did not know the trial group allocation while performing experiments and assessing outcomes. The research as a whole found: Ad26.COV2.S recipients had higher spike-specific TCR breadth than placebo recipients (P = 0.0014). After vaccination, substantial breadth of spike-specific CD8+ and CD4+ T cell responses was reported. Non-spike TCR breadth was comparable between vaccine and placebo recipients, consistent with the vaccine containing only spike. The authors noted that the TCR breadth and depth analyses may have underestimated total T cell responses. The study was not powered to compare responses between vaccine doses or regimens.

Taken with the paper, the label for treatment or condition translates to: around 19 received Ad26.COV2.S at low or high dose, single or two shots; about 5 received placebo; per-sample allocation not given. Repertoires of vaccine and placebo recipients were sequenced from samples collected on day 63 after the first injection. Between 29 July and 7 August 2020, Cohort 1b enrolled 25 adults aged 18-55 years at one site in Boston, USA. Ad26.COV2.S was a replication-incompetent adenovirus type 26 vector expressing a prefusion-stabilized SARS-CoV-2 spike protein from the original Wuhan strain. Taken from cysteine to phenylalanine, the CDR3 has 17 residues. Solely the CDR3 DNA is kept, with 51 bases framed from the first base. CDR1 and CDR2, per the germline V gene (reference sequence), are MNHEY and SMNVEV. Trimming takes 5 bases off V and 0 bases off J; junction bases not matched to a gene: 7. This clone was detected only a few times. Its antigen specificity is not known. No base quality information exists; no much larger clone differs at one position.

The immunoSEQ Assay was the method used to sequence TCRbeta CDR3 regions. After extraction, genomic DNA underwent amplification by bias-controlled multiplex PCR, followed by high-throughput sequencing. The study's own analysis went as follows. To quantify the absolute abundance of every unique TCRbeta CDR3 region, sequences were collapsed and filtered. Usable DNA was measured by amplifying reference genes present in all nucleated cells, and TCRbeta template counts were normalized to that usable DNA to estimate T cell fraction. Repertoire TCRs were annotated as SARS-CoV-2-specific by exact matching of V gene, CDR3 amino acid sequence and J gene to a known reactive TCR set. MIRA supplied the reference SARS-CoV-2 TCR set, which was filtered for enrichment in COVID-19-positive ImmuneCODE repertoires so that public or cross-reactive TCRs were removed. Based on the MIRA antigens, annotated TCRs were further analysed at the level of specific ORF or position within ORF. Breadth was defined as the number of annotated unique rearrangements divided by the total number of unique productive rearrangements, and depth was defined as the summed frequency of the annotated unique rearrangements. Two-sided Wilcoxon rank-sum tests were used to compare TCR breadth between groups. Imported from immuneACCESS, the table was reduced by TCRdb to in-frame sequences with V and J called. These copies leave out some clones; in studies compared against another copy, an unresolved V gene accounts for under half, and the cause of the remainder is not known. The V and J calls and the clone size are those of that table, but D and trimming were determined from the DNA. The sample records about 260,000 clones, 87% of which are singletons. The ten largest make up less than 3% of the sample.

The receptor's source is a person between 18 and 65 years old who received the Ad26.COV2.S COVID-19 vaccine or a placebo. The chain is encoded by TRBV27 joined to TRBJ1-6, with 7 junctional bases fitting TRBD1. The source material was peripheral blood, sampled in a trial of Ad26.COV2.S vaccine versus placebo. The CDR3 protein: CASSPEGASSYNSPLHF. The nucleotides are TGTGCCAGCAGTCCTGAGGGGGCAAGCTCCTATAATTCACCCCTCCACTTT.